These T cell receptor beta chains were read from a single sample in a study of blood T cell repertoires in COVID-19. Only in-frame clones appear in the TCRdb table, and some are missing; sequencing was by immunoSEQ multiplex PCR. The sample lists 150,000 to 200,000 clones, under 95% occurring once. Sequencing input: peripheral blood. The source of these receptors is a man aged 60 to 75 with active or convalescent COVID-19. The CDR3 runs from the conserved cysteine through the conserved F or W. The D gene is left open where the match is weak. A clone size is listed for some rows: how often the clone was seen (once, few, many), or a class if it is expanded.

v_gene: TRBV14
j_gene: TRBJ1-1
d_gene: .
abundance: .
CDR3nt: TGTGCCAGCAGCCAGAAGGGGCATGACACTGAAGCTTTCTTT
CDR3aa: CASSQKGHDTEAFF

v_gene: TRBV6-5
j_gene: TRBJ1-2
d_gene: TRBD1
abundance: .
CDR3nt: TGTGCCAGCTATCATGGACAGGGTGGCTATGGCTACACCTTC
CDR3aa: CASYHGQGGYGYTF

v_gene: TRBV19
j_gene: TRBJ1-1
d_gene: TRBD1
abundance: .
CDR3nt: TGTGCCAGTAGACCCGTAAGTAGGAGGACAGGGAGGTTGAACACTGAAGCTTTCTTT
CDR3aa: CASRPVSRRTGRLNTEAFF

v_gene: TRBV7-8
j_gene: TRBJ1-5
d_gene: .
abundance: .
CDR3nt: TGTGCCAGCAGCGATCAGGAAACCCGCAATCAGCCCCAGCATTTT
CDR3aa: CASSDQETRNQPQHF

v_gene: TRBV2
j_gene: TRBJ2-3
d_gene: .
abundance: .
CDR3nt: TGTGCCAGCAACAGGGAGACAGTCTCCACAGATACGCAGTATTTT
CDR3aa: CASNRETVSTDTQYF

v_gene: TRBV9
j_gene: TRBJ1-2
d_gene: .
abundance: .
CDR3nt: TGTGCCAGCAGCGTAGAGACAGGCACAGATGGCTACACCTTC
CDR3aa: CASSVETGTDGYTF

v_gene: TRBV7-6
j_gene: TRBJ2-3
d_gene: TRBD2
abundance: .
CDR3nt: TGTGCCAGCAGCTTAGCGCTAGCGGGGTCAGCGGATACGCAGTATTTT
CDR3aa: CASSLALAGSADTQYF

v_gene: TRBV5-6
j_gene: TRBJ1-6
d_gene: .
abundance: .
CDR3nt: TGTGCCAGCAGCTTGGAACAGCTATATAATTCACCCCTCCACTTT
CDR3aa: CASSLEQLYNSPLHF

v_gene: TRBV14
j_gene: TRBJ2-7
d_gene: TRBD2
abundance: .
CDR3nt: TGTGCCAGCAGCCAAGCTAGCGGGAGGAACGAGCAGTACTTC
CDR3aa: CASSQASGRNEQYF

v_gene: TRBV19
j_gene: TRBJ2-3
d_gene: TRBD2
abundance: .
CDR3nt: TGTGCCAGTAGTATTCCGGGGGGTAAGGACACAGATACGCAGTATTTT
CDR3aa: CASSIPGGKDTDTQYF

v_gene: TRBV7-2
j_gene: TRBJ1-2
d_gene: TRBD1
abundance: few
CDR3nt: TGTGCCAGCAGCTTAGCTACCGGACAGGGGGCGGGTGGCTACACCTTC
CDR3aa: CASSLATGQGAGGYTF

v_gene: TRBV19
j_gene: TRBJ1-2
d_gene: TRBD1
abundance: few
CDR3nt: TGTGCCAGTAGTCCTCGGGACAGAGATTCCTATGGCTACACCTTC
CDR3aa: CASSPRDRDSYGYTF

v_gene: TRBV7-6
j_gene: TRBJ2-1
d_gene: TRBD2
abundance: .
CDR3nt: TGTGCCAGCAGCATAAGCGGGGGGGCCTACAATGAGCAGTTCTTC
CDR3aa: CASSISGGAYNEQFF

v_gene: TRBV28
j_gene: TRBJ1-2
d_gene: .
abundance: .
CDR3nt: TGTGCCAGCAGTTTCAACAGTAACTATGGCTACACCTTC
CDR3aa: CASSFNSNYGYTF

v_gene: TRBV7-9
j_gene: TRBJ2-7
d_gene: .
abundance: few
CDR3nt: TGTGCCAGCAGCTTCACAGGGAGAGAGCAGTACTTC
CDR3aa: CASSFTGREQYF

v_gene: TRBV19
j_gene: TRBJ1-1
d_gene: .
abundance: .
CDR3nt: TGTGCCAGTAGTATAGATCCTGCAGGGTTGAACACTGAAGCTTTCTTT
CDR3aa: CASSIDPAGLNTEAFF

v_gene: TRBV27
j_gene: TRBJ1-2
d_gene: TRBD1
abundance: .
CDR3nt: TGTGCCAGCAGAGTACTGAACGGACAGGGGGCGGCTGGCTACACCTTC
CDR3aa: CASRVLNGQGAAGYTF

v_gene: TRBV12-3/TRBV12-4
j_gene: TRBJ1-3
d_gene: .
abundance: .
CDR3nt: TGTGCCAGCAGGGCCACCTCTGGAAACACCATATATTTT
CDR3aa: CASRATSGNTIYF

v_gene: TRBV7-2
j_gene: TRBJ2-6
d_gene: .
abundance: .
CDR3nt: TGTGCCAGCAGCTCGCGGGTGATCTCTGGGGCCAACGTCCTGACTTTC
CDR3aa: CASSSRVISGANVLTF

v_gene: TRBV3-1/TRBV3-2
j_gene: TRBJ1-6
d_gene: .
abundance: .
CDR3nt: TGTGCCAGCAGCATAAAGTTGGGCGGGTCCTATAATTCACCCCTCCACTTT
CDR3aa: CASSIKLGGSYNSPLHF

v_gene: TRBV7-8
j_gene: TRBJ2-2
d_gene: TRBD2
abundance: .
CDR3nt: TGTGCCAGCAGCTTATTCGCGGGAGGGAGCGGGGAGCTGTTTTTT
CDR3aa: CASSLFAGGSGELFF

v_gene: TRBV5-1
j_gene: TRBJ1-4
d_gene: TRBD1
abundance: .
CDR3nt: TGCGCCAGCAGAAACACAGGGGGCCCAGTTGCAACTAATGAAAAACTGTTTTTT
CDR3aa: CASRNTGGPVATNEKLFF

v_gene: TRBV27
j_gene: TRBJ1-2
d_gene: .
abundance: .
CDR3nt: TGTGCCAGCAGTTCGGCACGGGCTAACTATGGCTACACCTTC
CDR3aa: CASSSARANYGYTF

v_gene: TRBV19
j_gene: TRBJ2-1
d_gene: .
abundance: .
CDR3nt: TGTGCCAGTAGTATCGGCGGGATATTCTCCTACAATGAGCAGTTCTTC
CDR3aa: CASSIGGIFSYNEQFF

v_gene: TRBV5-1
j_gene: TRBJ2-3
d_gene: .
abundance: .
CDR3nt: TGCGCCAGCAGCTCCGAGGGGGCAGATACGCAGTATTTT
CDR3aa: CASSSEGADTQYF

v_gene: TRBV15
j_gene: TRBJ2-1
d_gene: .
abundance: .
CDR3nt: TGTGCCACCAGCCCACTAGGGGCAGGGGCGGTTAATGAGCAGTTCTTC
CDR3aa: CATSPLGAGAVNEQFF

v_gene: TRBV7-9
j_gene: TRBJ1-1
d_gene: TRBD1
abundance: .
CDR3nt: TGTGCCAGCAGGACGACAGGGGGCTACACTGAAGCTTTCTTT
CDR3aa: CASRTTGGYTEAFF

v_gene: TRBV6-1
j_gene: TRBJ2-2
d_gene: TRBD1
abundance: .
CDR3nt: TGTGCCAGCAGTGAAGAGGGACAGGGAGGCGGGGAGCTGTTTTTT
CDR3aa: CASSEEGQGGGELFF

v_gene: TRBV19
j_gene: TRBJ2-7
d_gene: TRBD1
abundance: .
CDR3nt: TGTGCCAGTAGTCCCCAAACAGGGGACTACGAGCAGTACTTC
CDR3aa: CASSPQTGDYEQYF

v_gene: TRBV12-3/TRBV12-4
j_gene: TRBJ2-7
d_gene: TRBD1
abundance: .
CDR3nt: TGTGCCAGCAGTTTAGGGTTGGGACAGCGGTACTTC
CDR3aa: CASSLGLGQRYF

v_gene: TRBV6-6
j_gene: TRBJ1-3
d_gene: .
abundance: once
CDR3nt: TGTGCCAGCAGCTCCCCGACAGTTATTGGAAACACCATATATTTT
CDR3aa: CASSSPTVIGNTIYF

v_gene: TRBV5-5
j_gene: TRBJ2-2
d_gene: TRBD2
abundance: .
CDR3nt: TGTGCCAGCAGCCAGAGACTAGCGGGGACGAACACCGGGGAGCTGTTTTTT
CDR3aa: CASSQRLAGTNTGELFF

v_gene: TRBV6-7
j_gene: TRBJ1-2
d_gene: TRBD1
abundance: .
CDR3nt: TGTGCCAGCAGTTACTACACGACAGGGGGCGATGATTCTGGCTACACCTTC
CDR3aa: CASSYYTTGGDDSGYTF

v_gene: TRBV25-1
j_gene: TRBJ2-1
d_gene: .
abundance: .
CDR3nt: TGTGCCAGCAGTGAATTAGGCCAGGGGTACAATGAGCAGTTCTTC
CDR3aa: CASSELGQGYNEQFF

v_gene: TRBV27
j_gene: TRBJ1-2
d_gene: .
abundance: .
CDR3nt: TGTGCCAGCAGTTTAGACAGAGGCTATGGCTACACCTTC
CDR3aa: CASSLDRGYGYTF

v_gene: TRBV18
j_gene: TRBJ2-5
d_gene: .
abundance: .
CDR3nt: TGTGCCAGCCGGGGTTCCCAAGAGACCCAGTACTTC
CDR3aa: CASRGSQETQYF

v_gene: TRBV6-5
j_gene: TRBJ2-3
d_gene: .
abundance: .
CDR3nt: TGTGCCAGCAGTTACTCCGGCACGGGAGATACGCAGTATTTT
CDR3aa: CASSYSGTGDTQYF

v_gene: TRBV6-5
j_gene: TRBJ2-7
d_gene: .
abundance: .
CDR3nt: TGTGCCAGCAGTTACGCAGGGGCCTACGAGCAGTACTTC
CDR3aa: CASSYAGAYEQYF

v_gene: TRBV14
j_gene: TRBJ2-7
d_gene: .
abundance: .
CDR3nt: TGTGCCAGCAGCCAACAGCGGTACGAGCAGTACTTC
CDR3aa: CASSQQRYEQYF

v_gene: TRBV28
j_gene: TRBJ1-3
d_gene: .
abundance: .
CDR3nt: TGTGCCAGCAGTTTCAGCCAGGGCTGGTACACCATATATTTT
CDR3aa: CASSFSQGWYTIYF

v_gene: TRBV15
j_gene: TRBJ2-5
d_gene: .
abundance: .
CDR3nt: TGTGCCACCAGCAGAGGAGGGCAGATTCAAGAGACCCAGTACTTC
CDR3aa: CATSRGGQIQETQYF

v_gene: TRBV7-2
j_gene: TRBJ2-1
d_gene: .
abundance: .
CDR3nt: TGTGCCAGCAGCTTGACTAGGACGGGGCAGTTCTTC
CDR3aa: CASSLTRTGQFF

v_gene: TRBV12-1
j_gene: TRBJ1-5
d_gene: .
abundance: .
CDR3nt: TGTGCCAGCAGCCGCCGGGCAGAACTATCGGGGAGCAATCAGCCCCAGCATTTT
CDR3aa: CASSRRAELSGSNQPQHF

v_gene: TRBV11-3
j_gene: TRBJ2-1
d_gene: .
abundance: .
CDR3nt: TGTGCCAGCAGTTCGTCTGCGGGGGCCCCTCCTGACAATGAGCAGTTCTTC
CDR3aa: CASSSSAGAPPDNEQFF

v_gene: TRBV19
j_gene: TRBJ2-5
d_gene: TRBD2
abundance: once
CDR3nt: TGTGCCAGTAGTCTCGATCTGGGACTAGCTCAGACCCAGTACTTC
CDR3aa: CASSLDLGLAQTQYF

v_gene: TRBV10-2
j_gene: TRBJ1-6
d_gene: .
abundance: .
CDR3nt: TGCGCCAGCAGTGAGGGGGGGGGAGAGGGATCACCCCTCCACTTT
CDR3aa: CASSEGGGEGSPLHF

v_gene: TRBV5-1
j_gene: TRBJ1-4
d_gene: .
abundance: .
CDR3nt: TGCGCCAGCAGCCTCAGCGGTAAACTGTTTTTT
CDR3aa: CASSLSGKLFF

v_gene: TRBV19
j_gene: TRBJ2-3
d_gene: .
abundance: .
CDR3nt: TGTGCCAGTAGTCCCGGACTGGCCACAGATACGCAGTATTTT
CDR3aa: CASSPGLATDTQYF

v_gene: TRBV10-2
j_gene: TRBJ2-7
d_gene: TRBD2
abundance: .
CDR3nt: TGCGCCAGCACGGGACTAGCGGTTTACGAGCAGTACTTC
CDR3aa: CASTGLAVYEQYF